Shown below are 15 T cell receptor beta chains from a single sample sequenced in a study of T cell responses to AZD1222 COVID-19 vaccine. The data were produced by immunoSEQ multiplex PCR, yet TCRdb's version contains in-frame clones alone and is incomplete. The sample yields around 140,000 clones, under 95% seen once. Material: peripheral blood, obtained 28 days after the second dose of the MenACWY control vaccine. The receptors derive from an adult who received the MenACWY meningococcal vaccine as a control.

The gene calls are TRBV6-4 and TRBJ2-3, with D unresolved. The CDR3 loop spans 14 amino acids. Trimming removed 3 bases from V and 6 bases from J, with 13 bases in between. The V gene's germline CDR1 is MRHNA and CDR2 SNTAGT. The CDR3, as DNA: TGTGCCAGCAGTGAGGGCTACCTCAGCGATACGCAGTATTTT. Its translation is CASSEGYLSDTQYF.

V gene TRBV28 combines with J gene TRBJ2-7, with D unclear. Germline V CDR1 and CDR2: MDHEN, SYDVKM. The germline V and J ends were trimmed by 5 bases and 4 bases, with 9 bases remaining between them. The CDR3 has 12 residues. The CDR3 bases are TGTGCCAGCAGTCTTACCCTATACGAGCAGTACTTC. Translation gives CASSLTLYEQYF.

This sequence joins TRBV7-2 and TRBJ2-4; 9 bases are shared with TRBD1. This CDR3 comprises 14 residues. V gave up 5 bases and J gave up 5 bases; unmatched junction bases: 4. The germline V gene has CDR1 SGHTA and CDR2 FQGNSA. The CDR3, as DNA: TGTGCCAGCAGCCCAACAGGGGGCCAAAACATTCAGTACTTC. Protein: CASSPTGGQNIQYF.

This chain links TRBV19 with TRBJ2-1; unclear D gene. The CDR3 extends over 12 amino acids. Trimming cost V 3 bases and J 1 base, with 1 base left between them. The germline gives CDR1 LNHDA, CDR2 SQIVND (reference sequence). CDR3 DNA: TGTGCCAGTAGTATTTCCTACAATGAGCAGTTCTTC. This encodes CASSISYNEQFF. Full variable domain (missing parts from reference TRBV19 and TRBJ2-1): DGGITQSPKYLFRKEGQNVTLSCEQNLNHDAMYWYRQDPGQGLRLIYYSQIVNDFQKGDIAEGYSVSREKKESFPLTVTSAQKNPTAFYLCASSISYNEQFFGPGTRLTVL.

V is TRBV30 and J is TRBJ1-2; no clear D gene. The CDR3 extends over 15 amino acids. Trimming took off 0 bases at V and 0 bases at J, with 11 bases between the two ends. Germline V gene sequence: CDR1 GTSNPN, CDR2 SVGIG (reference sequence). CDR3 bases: TGTGCCTGGAGTGTTCCGGTGATTACTAACTATGGCTACACCTTC. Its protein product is CAWSVPVITNYGYTF.

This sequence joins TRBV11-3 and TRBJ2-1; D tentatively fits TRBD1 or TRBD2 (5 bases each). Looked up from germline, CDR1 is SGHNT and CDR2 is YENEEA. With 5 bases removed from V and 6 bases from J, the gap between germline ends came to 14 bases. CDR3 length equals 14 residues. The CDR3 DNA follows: TGTGCCAGCAGCACAACCGGGACGAGCAATGAGCAGTTCTTC. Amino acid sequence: CASSTTGTSNEQFF.

The chain's CDR3 is CASSLVRDYPYNEQFF. In DNA form, the CDR3 reads TGTGCCAGCAGCTTAGTAAGGGACTACCCGTACAATGAGCAGTTCTTC. The V call is TRBV7-2, the J call TRBJ2-1; 7 nucleotides match TRBD2. CDR3 size: 16 residues. CDR1 and CDR2 from the germline V gene are SGHTA and FQGNSA. Unmatched junction bases numbered 7, after V lost 1 base and J lost 4 bases. The complete variable domain, with remaining parts taken from reference TRBV7-2 and TRBJ2-1, reads GAGVSQSPSNKVTEKGKDVELRCDPISGHTALYWYRQSLGQGLEFLIYFQGNSAPDKSGLPSDRFSAERTGGSVSTLTIQRTQQEDSAVYLCASSLVRDYPYNEQFFGPGTRLTVL.

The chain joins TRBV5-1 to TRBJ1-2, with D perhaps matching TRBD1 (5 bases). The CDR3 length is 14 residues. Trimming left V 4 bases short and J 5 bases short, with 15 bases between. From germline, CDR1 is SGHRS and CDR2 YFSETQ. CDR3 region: CASSAATENYGYTF. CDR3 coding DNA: TGCGCCAGCAGCGCCGCGACAGAGAATTATGGCTACACCTTC. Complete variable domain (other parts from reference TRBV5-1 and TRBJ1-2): KAGVTQTPRYLIKTRGQQVTLSCSPISGHRSVSWYQQTPGQGLQFLFEYFSETQRNKGNFPGRFSGRQFSNSRSEMNVSTLELGDSALYLCASSAATENYGYTFGSGTRLTVV.

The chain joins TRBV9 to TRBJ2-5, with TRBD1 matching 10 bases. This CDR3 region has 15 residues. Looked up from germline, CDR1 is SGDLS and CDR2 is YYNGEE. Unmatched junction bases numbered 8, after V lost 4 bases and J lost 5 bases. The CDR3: CASSSTDRGPETQYF. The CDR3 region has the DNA TGTGCCAGCAGCTCAACAGACAGGGGGCCCGAGACCCAGTACTTC.

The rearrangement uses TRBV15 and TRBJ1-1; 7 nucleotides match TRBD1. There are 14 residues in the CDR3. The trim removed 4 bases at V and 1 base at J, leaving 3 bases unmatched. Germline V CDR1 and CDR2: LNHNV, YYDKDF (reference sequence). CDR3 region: CATSTGQTNTEAFF. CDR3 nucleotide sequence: TGTGCCACCAGCACGGGACAGACGAACACTGAAGCTTTCTTT.

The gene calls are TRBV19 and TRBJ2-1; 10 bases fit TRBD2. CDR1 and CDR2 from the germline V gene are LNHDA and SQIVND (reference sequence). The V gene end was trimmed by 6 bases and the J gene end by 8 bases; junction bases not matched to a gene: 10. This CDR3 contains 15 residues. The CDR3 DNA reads TGTGCCAGTAGGATGATAGCGGGAGGAGACCATGAGCAGTTCTTC. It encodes CASRMIAGGDHEQFF.

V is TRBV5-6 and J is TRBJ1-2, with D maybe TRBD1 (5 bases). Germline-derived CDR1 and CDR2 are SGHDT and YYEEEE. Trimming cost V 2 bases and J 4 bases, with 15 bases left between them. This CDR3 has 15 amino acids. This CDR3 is CASSLGLRVAYGYTF. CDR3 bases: TGTGCCAGCAGCTTAGGACTCAGGGTGGCCTATGGCTACACCTTC.

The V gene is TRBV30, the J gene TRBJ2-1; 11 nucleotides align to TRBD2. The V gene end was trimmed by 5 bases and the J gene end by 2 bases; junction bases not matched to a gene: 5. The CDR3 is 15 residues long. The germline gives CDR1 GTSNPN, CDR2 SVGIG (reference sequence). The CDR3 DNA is TGTGCCTGGGCGGCGGGACTAGCGGCCTACAATGAGCAGTTCTTC. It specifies CAWAAGLAAYNEQFF.

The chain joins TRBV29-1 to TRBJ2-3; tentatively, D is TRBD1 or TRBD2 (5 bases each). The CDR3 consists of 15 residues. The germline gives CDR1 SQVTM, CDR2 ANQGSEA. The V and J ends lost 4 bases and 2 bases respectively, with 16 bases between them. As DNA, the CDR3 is TGCAGCGTTGGCACGGGACGGACCGACACAGATACGCAGTATTTT. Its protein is CSVGTGRTDTDTQYF.

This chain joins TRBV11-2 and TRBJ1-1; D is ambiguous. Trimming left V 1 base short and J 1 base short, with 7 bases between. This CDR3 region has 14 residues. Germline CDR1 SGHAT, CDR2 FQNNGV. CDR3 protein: CASSLGWQNTEAFF. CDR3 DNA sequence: TGTGCCAGCAGCTTAGGCTGGCAGAACACTGAAGCTTTCTTT.